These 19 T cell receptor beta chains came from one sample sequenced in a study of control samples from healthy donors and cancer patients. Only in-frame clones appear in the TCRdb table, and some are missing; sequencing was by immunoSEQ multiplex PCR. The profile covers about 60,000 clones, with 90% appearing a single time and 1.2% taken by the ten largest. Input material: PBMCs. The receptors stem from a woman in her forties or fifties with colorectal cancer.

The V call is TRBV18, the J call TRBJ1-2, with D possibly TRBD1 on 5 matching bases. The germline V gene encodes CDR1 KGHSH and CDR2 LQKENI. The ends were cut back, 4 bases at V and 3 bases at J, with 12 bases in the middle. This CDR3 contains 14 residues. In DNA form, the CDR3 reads TGTGCCAGCTCACGAAGCAGGGACTACTATGGCTACACCTTC. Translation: CASSRSRDYYGYTF.

The CDR3 region is CASTPYDNTEAFF. The CDR3 nucleotides are TGTGCTTCCACCCCGTACGATAACACTGAAGCTTTCTTT. The gene calls are TRBV6-6 and TRBJ1-1; D is ambiguous. This CDR3 contains 13 residues. Germline CDR1 reads MNHNY; CDR2 reads SVGAGI (reference sequence).

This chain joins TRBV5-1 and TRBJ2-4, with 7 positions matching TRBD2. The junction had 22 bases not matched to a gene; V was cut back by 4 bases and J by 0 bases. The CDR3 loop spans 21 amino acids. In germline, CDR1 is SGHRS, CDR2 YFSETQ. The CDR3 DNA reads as TGCGCCAGCAGCCAAGGGCCCGGGGCGGGAGATGGATCGATAGCCAAAAACATTCAGTACTTC. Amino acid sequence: CASSQGPGAGDGSIAKNIQYF. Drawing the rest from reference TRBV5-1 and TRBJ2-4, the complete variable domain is KAGVTQTPRYLIKTRGQQVTLSCSPISGHRSVSWYQQTPGQGLQFLFEYFSETQRNKGNFPGRFSGRQFSNSRSEMNVSTLELGDSALYLCASSQGPGAGDGSIAKNIQYFGAGTRLSVL.

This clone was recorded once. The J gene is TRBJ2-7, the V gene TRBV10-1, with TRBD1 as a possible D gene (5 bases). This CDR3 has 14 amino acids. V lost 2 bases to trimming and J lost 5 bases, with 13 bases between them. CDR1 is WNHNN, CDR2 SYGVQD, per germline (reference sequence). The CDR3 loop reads CASSEGSGSHEQYF. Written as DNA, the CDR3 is TGCGCCAGCAGTGAGGGGTCAGGGTCCCACGAGCAGTACTTC.

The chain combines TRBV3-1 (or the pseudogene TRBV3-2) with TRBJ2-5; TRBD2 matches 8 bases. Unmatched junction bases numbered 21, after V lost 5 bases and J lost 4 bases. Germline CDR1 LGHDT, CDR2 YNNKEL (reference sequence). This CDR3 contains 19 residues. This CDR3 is CASSVTSGGLRVLAETQYF. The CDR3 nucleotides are TGTGCCAGCAGCGTGACCAGCGGGGGATTAAGGGTATTGGCAGAGACCCAGTACTTC.

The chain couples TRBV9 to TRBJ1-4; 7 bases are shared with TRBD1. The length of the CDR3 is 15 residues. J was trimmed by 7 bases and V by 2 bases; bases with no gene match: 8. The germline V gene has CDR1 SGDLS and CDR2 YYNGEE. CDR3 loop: CASSVQDRFTEKLFF. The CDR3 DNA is TGTGCCAGCAGCGTCCAGGACAGGTTCACTGAAAAACTGTTTTTT.

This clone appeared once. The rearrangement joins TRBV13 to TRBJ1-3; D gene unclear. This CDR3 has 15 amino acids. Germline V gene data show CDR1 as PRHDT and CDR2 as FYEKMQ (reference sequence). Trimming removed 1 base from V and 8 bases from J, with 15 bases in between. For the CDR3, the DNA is TGTGCCAGCAGCTTAGCTCTGGGGAGAACAGACACCATATATTTT. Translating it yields CASSLALGRTDTIYF.

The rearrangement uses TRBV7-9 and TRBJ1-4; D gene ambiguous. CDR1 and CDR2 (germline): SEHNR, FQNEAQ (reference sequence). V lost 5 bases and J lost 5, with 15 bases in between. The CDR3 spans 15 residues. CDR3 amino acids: CASSQDGVVNEKLFF. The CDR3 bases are TGTGCCAGCAGCCAAGACGGGGTGGTGAATGAAAAACTGTTTTTT.

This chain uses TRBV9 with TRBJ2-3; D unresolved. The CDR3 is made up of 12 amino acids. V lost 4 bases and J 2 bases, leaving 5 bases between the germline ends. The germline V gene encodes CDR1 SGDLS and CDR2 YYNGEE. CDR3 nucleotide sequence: TGTGCCAGCAGCCCCACCACAGATACGCAGTATTTT. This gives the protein CASSPTTDTQYF.

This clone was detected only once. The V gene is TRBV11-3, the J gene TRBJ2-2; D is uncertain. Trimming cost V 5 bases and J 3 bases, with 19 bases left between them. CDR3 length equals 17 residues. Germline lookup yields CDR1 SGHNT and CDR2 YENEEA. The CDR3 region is CASSGPIAQTHTGELFF. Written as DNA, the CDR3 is TGTGCCAGCAGCGGTCCTATCGCGCAAACTCACACCGGGGAGCTGTTTTTT.

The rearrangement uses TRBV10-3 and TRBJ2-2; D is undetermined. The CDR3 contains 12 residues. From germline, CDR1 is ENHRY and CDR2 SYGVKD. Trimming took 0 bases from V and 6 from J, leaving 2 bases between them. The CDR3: CAISESAGELFF. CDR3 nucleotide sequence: TGTGCCATCAGTGAGTCCGCCGGGGAGCTGTTTTTT.

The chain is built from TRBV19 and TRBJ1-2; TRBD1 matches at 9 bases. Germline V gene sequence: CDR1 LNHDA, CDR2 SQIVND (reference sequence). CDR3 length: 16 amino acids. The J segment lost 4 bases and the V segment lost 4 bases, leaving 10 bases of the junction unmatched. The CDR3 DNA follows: TGTGCCAGTAGTACCGAGGGACAGGGTACTCCCTATGGCTACACCTTC. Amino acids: CASSTEGQGTPYGYTF.

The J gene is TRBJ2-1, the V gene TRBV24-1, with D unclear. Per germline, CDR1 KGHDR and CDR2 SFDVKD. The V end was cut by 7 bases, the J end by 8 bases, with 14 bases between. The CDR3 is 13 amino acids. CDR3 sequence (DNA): TGTGCCACCAGAGGCAGGTATAACGATGAGCAGTTCTTC. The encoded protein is CATRGRYNDEQFF.

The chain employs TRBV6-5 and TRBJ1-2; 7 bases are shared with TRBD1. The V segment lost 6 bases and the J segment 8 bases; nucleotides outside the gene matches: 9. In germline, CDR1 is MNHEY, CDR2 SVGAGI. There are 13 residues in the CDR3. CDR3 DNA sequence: TGTGCCAGCAGCGTCAGGGGGTTATACGGCTACACCTTC. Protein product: CASSVRGLYGYTF.

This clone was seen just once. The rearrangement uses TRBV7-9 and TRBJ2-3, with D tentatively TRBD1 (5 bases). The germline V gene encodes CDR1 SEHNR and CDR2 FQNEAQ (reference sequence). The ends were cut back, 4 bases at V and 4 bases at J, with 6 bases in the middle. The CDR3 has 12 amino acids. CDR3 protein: CASSSQADTQYF. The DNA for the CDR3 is TGTGCCAGCAGCTCACAGGCAGATACGCAGTATTTT.

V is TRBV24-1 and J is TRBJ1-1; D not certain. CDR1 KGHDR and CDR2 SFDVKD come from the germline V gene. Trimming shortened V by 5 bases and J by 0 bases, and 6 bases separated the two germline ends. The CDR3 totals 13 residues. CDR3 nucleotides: TGTGCCACCAGTGCAGACTTGAACACTGAAGCTTTCTTT. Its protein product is CATSADLNTEAFF.

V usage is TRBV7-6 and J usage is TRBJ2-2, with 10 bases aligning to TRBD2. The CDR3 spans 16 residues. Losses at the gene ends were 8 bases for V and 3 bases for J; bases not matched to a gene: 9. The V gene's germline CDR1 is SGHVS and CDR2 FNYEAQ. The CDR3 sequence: CASGQRGGGHTGELFF. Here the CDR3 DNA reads TGTGCCAGCGGGCAGCGGGGGGGAGGTCACACCGGGGAGCTGTTTTTT.

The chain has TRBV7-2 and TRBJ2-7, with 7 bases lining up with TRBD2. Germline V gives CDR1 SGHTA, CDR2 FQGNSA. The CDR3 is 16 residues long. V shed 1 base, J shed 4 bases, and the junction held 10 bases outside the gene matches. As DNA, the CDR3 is TGTGCCAGCAGCTTAGAGATCGCGGGAGCTTCTTACGAGCAGTACTTC. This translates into CASSLEIAGASYEQYF. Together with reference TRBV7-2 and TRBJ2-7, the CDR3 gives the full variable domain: GAGVSQSPSNKVTEKGKDVELRCDPISGHTALYWYRQSLGQGLEFLIYFQGNSAPDKSGLPSDRFSAERTGGSVSTLTIQRTQQEDSAVYLCASSLEIAGASYEQYFGPGTRLTVT.

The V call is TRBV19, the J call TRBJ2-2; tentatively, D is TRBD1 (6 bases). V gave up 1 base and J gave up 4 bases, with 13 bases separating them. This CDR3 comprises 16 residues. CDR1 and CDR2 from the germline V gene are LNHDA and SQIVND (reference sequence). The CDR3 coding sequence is TGTGCCAGTAGTATAGTTTCCGGCAGGGGCACCGGGGAGCTGTTTTTT. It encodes CASSIVSGRGTGELFF.